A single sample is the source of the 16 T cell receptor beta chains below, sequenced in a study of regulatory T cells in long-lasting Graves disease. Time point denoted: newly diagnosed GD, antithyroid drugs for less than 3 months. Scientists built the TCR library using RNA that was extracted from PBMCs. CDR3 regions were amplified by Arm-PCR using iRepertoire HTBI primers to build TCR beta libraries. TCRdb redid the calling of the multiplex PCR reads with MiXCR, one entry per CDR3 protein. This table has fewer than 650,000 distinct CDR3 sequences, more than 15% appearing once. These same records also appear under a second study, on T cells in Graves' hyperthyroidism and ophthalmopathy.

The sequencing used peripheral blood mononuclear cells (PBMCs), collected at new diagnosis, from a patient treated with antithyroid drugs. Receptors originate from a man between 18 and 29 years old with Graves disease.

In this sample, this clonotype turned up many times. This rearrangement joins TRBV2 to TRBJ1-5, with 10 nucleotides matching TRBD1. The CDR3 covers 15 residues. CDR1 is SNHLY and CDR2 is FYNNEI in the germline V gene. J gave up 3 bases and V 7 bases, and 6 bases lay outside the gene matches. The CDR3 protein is CASKAGTGVNQPQHF. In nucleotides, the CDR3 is TGTGCCAGCAAGGCCGGGACAGGGGTCAATCAGCCCCAGCATTTT.

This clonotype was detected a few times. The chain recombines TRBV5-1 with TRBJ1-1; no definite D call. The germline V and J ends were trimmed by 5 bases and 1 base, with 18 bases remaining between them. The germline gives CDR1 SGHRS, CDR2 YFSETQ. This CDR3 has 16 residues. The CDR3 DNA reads TGCGCCAGCAGACCCACCATCACTGGGTCGAACACTGAAGCTTTCTTT. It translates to CASRPTITGSNTEAFF.

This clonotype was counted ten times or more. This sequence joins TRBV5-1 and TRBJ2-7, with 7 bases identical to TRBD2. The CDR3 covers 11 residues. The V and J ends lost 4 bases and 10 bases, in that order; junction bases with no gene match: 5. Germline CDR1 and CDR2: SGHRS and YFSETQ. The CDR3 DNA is TGCGCCAGCAGCGAAAGCGGGATCCAGTACTTC. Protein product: CASSESGIQYF. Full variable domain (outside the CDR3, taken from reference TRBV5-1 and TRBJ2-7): KAGVTQTPRYLIKTRGQQVTLSCSPISGHRSVSWYQQTPGQGLQFLFEYFSETQRNKGNFPGRFSGRQFSNSRSEMNVSTLELGDSALYLCASSESGIQYFGPGTRLTVT.

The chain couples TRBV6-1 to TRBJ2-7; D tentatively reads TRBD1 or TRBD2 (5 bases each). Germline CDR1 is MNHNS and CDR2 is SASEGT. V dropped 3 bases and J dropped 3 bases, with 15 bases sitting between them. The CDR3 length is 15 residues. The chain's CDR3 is CASSDPGTGFYEQYF. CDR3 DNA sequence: TGTGCCAGCAGTGACCCAGGGACGGGATTCTACGAGCAGTACTTC.

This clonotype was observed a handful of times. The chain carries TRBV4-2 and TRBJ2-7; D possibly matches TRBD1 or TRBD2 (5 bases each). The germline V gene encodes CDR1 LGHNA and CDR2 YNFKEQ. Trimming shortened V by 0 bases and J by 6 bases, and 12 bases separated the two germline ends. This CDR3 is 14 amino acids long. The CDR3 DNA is TGTGCCAGCAGCCAAGAATGGGCTGGGGGCGAGCAGTACTTC. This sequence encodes CASSQEWAGGEQYF.

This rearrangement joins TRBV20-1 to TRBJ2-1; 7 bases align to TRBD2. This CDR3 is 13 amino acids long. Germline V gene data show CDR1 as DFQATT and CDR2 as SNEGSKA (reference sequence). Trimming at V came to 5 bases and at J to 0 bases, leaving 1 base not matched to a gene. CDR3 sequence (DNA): TGCAGTGCTGGGACTAACTCCTACAATGAGCAGTTCTTC. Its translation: CSAGTNSYNEQFF.

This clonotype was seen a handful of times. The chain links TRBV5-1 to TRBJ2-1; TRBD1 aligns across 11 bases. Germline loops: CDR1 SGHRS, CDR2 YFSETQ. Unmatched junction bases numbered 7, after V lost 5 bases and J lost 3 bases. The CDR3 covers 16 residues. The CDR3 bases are TGCGCCAGCAGTCGAGCCGGGACAGGGGGCTACAATGAGCAGTTCTTC. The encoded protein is CASSRAGTGGYNEQFF.

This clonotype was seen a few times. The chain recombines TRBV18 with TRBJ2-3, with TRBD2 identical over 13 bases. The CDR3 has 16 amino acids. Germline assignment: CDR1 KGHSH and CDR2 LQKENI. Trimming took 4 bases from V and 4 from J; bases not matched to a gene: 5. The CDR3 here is CASSRGTSGIPDTQYF. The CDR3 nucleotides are TGTGCCAGCTCACGAGGGACTAGCGGGATCCCAGATACGCAGTATTTT.

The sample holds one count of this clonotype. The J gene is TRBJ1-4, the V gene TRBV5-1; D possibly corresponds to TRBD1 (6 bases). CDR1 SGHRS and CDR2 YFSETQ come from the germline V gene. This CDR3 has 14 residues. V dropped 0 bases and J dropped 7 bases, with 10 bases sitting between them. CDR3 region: CASSLGQDPEKLFF. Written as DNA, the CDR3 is TGCGCCAGCAGCTTGGGACAGGACCCTGAAAAACTGTTTTTT.

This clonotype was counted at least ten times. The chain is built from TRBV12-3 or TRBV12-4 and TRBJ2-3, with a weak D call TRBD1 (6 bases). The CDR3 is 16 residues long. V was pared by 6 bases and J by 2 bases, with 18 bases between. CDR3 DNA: TGTGCCAGCAGAGCACATAGGGGGACCCCCACAGATACGCAGTATTTT. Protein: CASRAHRGTPTDTQYF.

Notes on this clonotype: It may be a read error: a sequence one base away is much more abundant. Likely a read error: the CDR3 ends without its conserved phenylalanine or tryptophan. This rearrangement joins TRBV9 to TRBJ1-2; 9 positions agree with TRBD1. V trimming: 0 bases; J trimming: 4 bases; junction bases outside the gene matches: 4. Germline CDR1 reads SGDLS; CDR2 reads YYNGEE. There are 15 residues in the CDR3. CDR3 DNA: TGTGCCAGCAGCGTAGCGGGACAGGGAAGCTATGGCTACACCATC. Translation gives CASSVAGQGSYGYTI.

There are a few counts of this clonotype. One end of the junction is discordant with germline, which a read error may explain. CDR3 in amino acids: CSARLGLAGDEQCF. CDR3 DNA sequence: TGCAGTGCTAGATTGGGACTAGCGGGAGACGAGCAGTGCTTC. The rearrangement links TRBV20-1 to TRBJ2-7; TRBD2 matches 14 bases. Germline V gene lookup returns CDR1 DFQATT and CDR2 SNEGSKA (reference sequence). The length of the CDR3 is 14 residues.

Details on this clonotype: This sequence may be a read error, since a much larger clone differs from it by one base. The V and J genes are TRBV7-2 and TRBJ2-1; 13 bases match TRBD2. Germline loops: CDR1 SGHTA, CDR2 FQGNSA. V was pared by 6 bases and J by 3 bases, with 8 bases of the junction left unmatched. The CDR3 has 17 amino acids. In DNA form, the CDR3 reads TGTGCCAGCAGTTCACTAGCGGGAGGGCCTGACTACAATGAGCAGTTCTTC. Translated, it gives CASSSLAGGPDYNEQFF.

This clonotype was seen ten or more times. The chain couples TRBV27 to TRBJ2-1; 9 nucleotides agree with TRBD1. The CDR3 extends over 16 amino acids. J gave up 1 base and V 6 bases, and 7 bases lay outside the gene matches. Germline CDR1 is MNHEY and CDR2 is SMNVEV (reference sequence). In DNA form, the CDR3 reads TGTGCCAGCAGCTTGGGGGGGACAGGGTCCTACAATGAGCAGTTCTTC. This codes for CASSLGGTGSYNEQFF.

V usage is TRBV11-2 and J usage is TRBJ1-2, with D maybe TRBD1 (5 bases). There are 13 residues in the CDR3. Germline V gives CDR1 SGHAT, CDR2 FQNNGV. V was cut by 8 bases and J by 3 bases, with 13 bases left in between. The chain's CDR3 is CASSGGGDYGYTF. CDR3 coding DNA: TGTGCCAGCTCCGGGGGGGGGGACTATGGCTACACCTTC. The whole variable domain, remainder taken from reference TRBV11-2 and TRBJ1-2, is EAGVAQSPRYKIIEKRQSVAFWCNPISGHATLYWYQQILGQGPKLLIQFQNNGVVDDSQLPKDRFSAERLKGVDSTLKIQPAKLEDSAVYLCASSGGGDYGYTFGSGTRLTVV.

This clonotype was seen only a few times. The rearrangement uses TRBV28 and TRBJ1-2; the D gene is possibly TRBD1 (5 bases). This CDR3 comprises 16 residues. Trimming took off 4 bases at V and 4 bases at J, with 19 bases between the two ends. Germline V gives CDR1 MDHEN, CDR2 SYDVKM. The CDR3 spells CASSSSGGRGVYGYTF. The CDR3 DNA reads TGTGCCAGCAGTTCAAGCGGCGGGAGGGGTGTCTATGGCTACACCTTC.